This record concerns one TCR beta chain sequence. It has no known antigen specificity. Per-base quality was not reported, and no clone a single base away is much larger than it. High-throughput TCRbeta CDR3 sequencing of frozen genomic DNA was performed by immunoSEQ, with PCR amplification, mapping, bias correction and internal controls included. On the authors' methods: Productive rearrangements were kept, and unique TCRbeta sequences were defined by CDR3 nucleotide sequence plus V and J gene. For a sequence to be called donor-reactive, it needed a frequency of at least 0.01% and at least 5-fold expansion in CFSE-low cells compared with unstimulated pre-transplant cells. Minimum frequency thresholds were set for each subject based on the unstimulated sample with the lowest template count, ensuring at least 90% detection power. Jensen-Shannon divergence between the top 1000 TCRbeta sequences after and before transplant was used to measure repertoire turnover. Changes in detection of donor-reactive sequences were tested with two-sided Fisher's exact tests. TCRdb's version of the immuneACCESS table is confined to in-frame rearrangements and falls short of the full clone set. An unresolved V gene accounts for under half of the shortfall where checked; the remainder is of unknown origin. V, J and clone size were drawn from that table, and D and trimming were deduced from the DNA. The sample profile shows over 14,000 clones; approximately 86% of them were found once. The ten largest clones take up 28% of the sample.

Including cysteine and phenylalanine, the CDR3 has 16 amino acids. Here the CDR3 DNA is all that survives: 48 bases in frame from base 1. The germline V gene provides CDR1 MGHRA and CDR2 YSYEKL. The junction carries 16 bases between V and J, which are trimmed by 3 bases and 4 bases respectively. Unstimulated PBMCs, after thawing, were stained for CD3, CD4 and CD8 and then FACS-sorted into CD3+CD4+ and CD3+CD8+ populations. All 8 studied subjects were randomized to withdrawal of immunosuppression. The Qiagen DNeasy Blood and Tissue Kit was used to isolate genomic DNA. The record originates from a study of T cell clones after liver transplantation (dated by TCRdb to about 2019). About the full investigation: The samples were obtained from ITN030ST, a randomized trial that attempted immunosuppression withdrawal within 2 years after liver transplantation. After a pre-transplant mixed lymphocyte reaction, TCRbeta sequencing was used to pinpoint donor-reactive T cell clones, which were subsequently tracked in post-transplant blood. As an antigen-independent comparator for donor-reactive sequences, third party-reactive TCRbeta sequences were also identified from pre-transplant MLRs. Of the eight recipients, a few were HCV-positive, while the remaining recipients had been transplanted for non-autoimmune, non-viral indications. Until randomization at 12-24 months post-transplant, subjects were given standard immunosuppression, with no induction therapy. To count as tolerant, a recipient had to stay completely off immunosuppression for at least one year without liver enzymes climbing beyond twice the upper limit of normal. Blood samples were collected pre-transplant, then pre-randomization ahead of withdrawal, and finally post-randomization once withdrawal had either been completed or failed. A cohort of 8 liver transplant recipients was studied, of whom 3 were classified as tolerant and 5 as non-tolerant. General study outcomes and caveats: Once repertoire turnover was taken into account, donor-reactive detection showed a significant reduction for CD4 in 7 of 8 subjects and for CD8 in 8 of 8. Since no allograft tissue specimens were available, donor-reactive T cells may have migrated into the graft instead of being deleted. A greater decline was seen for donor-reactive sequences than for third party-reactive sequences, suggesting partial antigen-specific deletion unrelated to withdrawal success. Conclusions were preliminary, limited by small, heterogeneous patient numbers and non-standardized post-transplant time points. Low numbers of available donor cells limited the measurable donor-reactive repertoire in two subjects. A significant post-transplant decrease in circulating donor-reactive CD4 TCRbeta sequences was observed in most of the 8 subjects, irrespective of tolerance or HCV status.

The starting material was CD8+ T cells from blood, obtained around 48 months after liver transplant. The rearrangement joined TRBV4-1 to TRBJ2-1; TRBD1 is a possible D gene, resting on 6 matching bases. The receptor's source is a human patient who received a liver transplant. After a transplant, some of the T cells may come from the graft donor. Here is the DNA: TGCGCCAGCAGCCAGAATTTACAGGGATTTTACAATGAGCAGTTCTTC. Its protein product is CASSQNLQGFYNEQFF.